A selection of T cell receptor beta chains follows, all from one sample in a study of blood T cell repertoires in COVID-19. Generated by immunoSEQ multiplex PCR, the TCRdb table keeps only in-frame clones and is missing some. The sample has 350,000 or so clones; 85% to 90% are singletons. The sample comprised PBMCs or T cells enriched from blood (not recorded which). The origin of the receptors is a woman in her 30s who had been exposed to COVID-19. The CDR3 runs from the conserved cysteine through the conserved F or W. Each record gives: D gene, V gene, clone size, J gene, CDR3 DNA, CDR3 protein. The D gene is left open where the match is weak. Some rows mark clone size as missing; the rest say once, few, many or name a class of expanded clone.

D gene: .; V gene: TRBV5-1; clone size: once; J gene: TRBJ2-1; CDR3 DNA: TGCGCCAGCAGCCTTGACATTTACAATGAGCAGTTCTTC; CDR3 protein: CASSLDIYNEQFF
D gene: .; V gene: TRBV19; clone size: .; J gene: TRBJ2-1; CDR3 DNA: TGTGCCATCTCTCAGGGAAGCTCCTACAATGAGCAGTTCTTC; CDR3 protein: CAISQGSSYNEQFF
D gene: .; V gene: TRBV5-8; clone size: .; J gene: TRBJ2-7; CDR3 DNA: TGTGCCAGCAGCTTTGGGGGCGCTTCCTACGAGCAGTACTTC; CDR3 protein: CASSFGGASYEQYF
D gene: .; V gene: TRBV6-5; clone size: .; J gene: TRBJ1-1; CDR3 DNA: TGTGCCAGCAGTTACGGTCCGGGCACTGAAGCTTTCTTT; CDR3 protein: CASSYGPGTEAFF
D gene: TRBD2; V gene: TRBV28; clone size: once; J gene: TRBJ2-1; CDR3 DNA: TGTGCCAGCAGTCCGCCACGGACTAGCGGGCGGAATGAGCAGTTCTTC; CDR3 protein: CASSPPRTSGRNEQFF
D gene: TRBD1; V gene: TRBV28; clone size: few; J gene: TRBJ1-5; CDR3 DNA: TGTGCCAGCAGTCCCCGACAGGGAAGGGGCAATCAGCCCCAGCATTTT; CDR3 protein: CASSPRQGRGNQPQHF
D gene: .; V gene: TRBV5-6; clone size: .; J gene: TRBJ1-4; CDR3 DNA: TGTGCCAGCAGCTTGGCCAGGCGAGGGAGTTATGAAAAACTGTTTTTT; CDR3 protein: CASSLARRGSYEKLFF
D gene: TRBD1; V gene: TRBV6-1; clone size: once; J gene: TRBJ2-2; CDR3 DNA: TGTGCCAGCAGTGAGTCTTGGACAGGGCTGTTTTTT; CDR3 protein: CASSESWTGLFF
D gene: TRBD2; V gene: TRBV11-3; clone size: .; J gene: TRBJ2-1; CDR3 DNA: TGTGCCAGCAGCTACGCCGGGACTACTTACAATGAGCAGTTCTTC; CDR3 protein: CASSYAGTTYNEQFF
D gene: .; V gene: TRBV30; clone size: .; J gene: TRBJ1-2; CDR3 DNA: TGTGCCTGGAGATCCGGGAGGGGCTACTATGGCTACACCTTC; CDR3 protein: CAWRSGRGYYGYTF
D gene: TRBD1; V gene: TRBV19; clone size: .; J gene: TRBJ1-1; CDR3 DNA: TGTGCCAGTAGGGGGGTGGGACAGCATTACACTGAAGCTTTCTTT; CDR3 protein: CASRGVGQHYTEAFF
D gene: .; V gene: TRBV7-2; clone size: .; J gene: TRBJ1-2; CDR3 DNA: TGTGCCAGCAGCTTAGGCCCAGACAGCAGAGATGGCTACACCTTC; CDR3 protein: CASSLGPDSRDGYTF
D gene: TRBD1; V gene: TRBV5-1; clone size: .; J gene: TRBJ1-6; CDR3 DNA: TGCGCCAGCAGCTCCGGACAGGGGGACAATTCACCCCTCCACTTT; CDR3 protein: CASSSGQGDNSPLHF
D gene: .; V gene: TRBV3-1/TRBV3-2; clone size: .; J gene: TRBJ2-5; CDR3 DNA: TGTGCCAGCAGCCAAGATCGAGGGTGGGAGACCCAGTACTTC; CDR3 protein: CASSQDRGWETQYF
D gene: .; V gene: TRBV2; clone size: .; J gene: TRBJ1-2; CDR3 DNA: TGTGCCAGCAGTCTGACAGACTACTATGGCTACACCTTC; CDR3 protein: CASSLTDYYGYTF
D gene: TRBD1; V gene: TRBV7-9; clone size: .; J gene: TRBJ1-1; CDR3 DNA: TGTGCCAGCAGCCCTAGCGGCAGGGGGCCGACTGAAGCTTTCTTT; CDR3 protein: CASSPSGRGPTEAFF
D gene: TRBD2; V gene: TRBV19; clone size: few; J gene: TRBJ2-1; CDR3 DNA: TGTGCCAGTAGGATAGCGGGAGGGGTTGAGCAGTTCTTC; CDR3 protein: CASRIAGGVEQFF
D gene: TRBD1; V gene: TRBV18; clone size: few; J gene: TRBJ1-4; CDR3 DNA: TGTGCCAGCTCACCATTCGACAGGGCTGGGGAAAAACTGTTTTTT; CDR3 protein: CASSPFDRAGEKLFF
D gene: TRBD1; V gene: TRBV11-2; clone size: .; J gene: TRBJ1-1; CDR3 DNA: TGTGCCAGCAGCACCCACATGACAGGGGGGATTGCCACTGAAGCTTTCTTT; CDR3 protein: CASSTHMTGGIATEAFF
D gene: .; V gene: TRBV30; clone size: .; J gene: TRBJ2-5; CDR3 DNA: TGTGCCTGGAGGGAGGTGGGGACCCAGTACTTC; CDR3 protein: CAWREVGTQYF